These T cell receptor beta chains were read from a single sample in a study of blood T cell repertoires in COVID-19. Only in-frame clones appear in the TCRdb table, and some are missing; sequencing was by immunoSEQ multiplex PCR. The profile shows 70,000 to 95,000 clones, around 92% of them singletons. Material: peripheral blood. These receptors came from a man in his fifties with COVID-19, enrolled during active disease. Each CDR3 is given without its conserved first and last residue.

j_call v_call cdr3_aa
TRBJ1-5 TRBV7-9 ASSATGVQPQH
TRBJ1-6 TRBV9 ASSVGGGPLSSSYNSPLH
TRBJ1-5 TRBV12-3/TRBV12-4 ASTARGPQH
TRBJ1-1 TRBV11-1 ASSLPGVSEAF
TRBJ1-6 TRBV5-5 ASNLQGNSPLH
TRBJ1-2 TRBV7-9 ASSLATQGAHNYGYT
TRBJ1-1 TRBV5-8 ASYRTENTEAF
TRBJ2-5 TRBV11-2 ASSLGTGGRQETQY
TRBJ2-2 TRBV4-1 ASSQGDRGPANTGELF
TRBJ1-1 TRBV3-1/TRBV3-2 ASSRPTGEAF
TRBJ2-7 TRBV2 ASSELRGGPYEQY
TRBJ1-2 TRBV6-9 ASPFRGAGGGGYT
TRBJ1-5 TRBV5-1 ASSLLRTGDNQPQH
TRBJ2-3 TRBV10-3 AISESRLAGGTDTQY
TRBJ1-4 TRBV29-1 SVQQSNEKLF
TRBJ2-1 TRBV7-6 ASSLMSGGRSYNEQF
TRBJ2-1 TRBV15 ATSRAGSGGVYNEQF
TRBJ1-5 TRBV29-1 SVGQGFNQPQH
TRBJ2-2 TRBV27 ASSLLAQTNTGELF
TRBJ1-4 TRBV5-4 ASSPGFREVDEKLF
TRBJ1-6 TRBV5-5 ASSLARGTGNSPLH
TRBJ2-1 TRBV5-1 ASKQTGFSHEQF
TRBJ2-1 TRBV9 ASSVEGGTYNEQF
TRBJ2-2 TRBV30 ASLHRGNGELF
TRBJ2-2 TRBV3-1/TRBV3-2 ASSQERTSFPGELF
TRBJ2-2 TRBV5-4 ASSLQGGTGELF
TRBJ2-2 TRBV6-2/TRBV6-3 ASSFLGVRELF
TRBJ2-7 TRBV5-4 ASSLGPGYRGEQY
TRBJ1-6 TRBV11-2 ASSSAGNSPLH
TRBJ1-6 TRBV18 ASSPRTGTPLH
TRBJ2-7 TRBV5-1 ASSAGQGNYEQY
TRBJ2-7 TRBV10-3 AISEGDRGSEQY
TRBJ2-1 TRBV27 ASSQTPGTDRLRQF
TRBJ2-5 TRBV27 ASSLSIREETQY
TRBJ2-7 TRBV4-3 ASSQDAGPYEQY
TRBJ2-5 TRBV11-2 ASSSSGGQETQY
TRBJ2-2 TRBV4-1 ASSQDRVNTGELF
TRBJ2-3 TRBV5-4 ASSAGLAGGTDTQY
TRBJ2-7 TRBV29-1 SVATGTGSYEQY
TRBJ1-1 TRBV4-2 ASSQDARVATEAF
TRBJ1-1 TRBV7-2 ASSQSDRITEAF
TRBJ1-1 TRBV3-1/TRBV3-2 ASSPGGGTEAF
TRBJ1-3 TRBV19 ASSQTKAGTGNTIY
TRBJ1-6 TRBV4-2 ASSQEWGVNSPLH
TRBJ2-3 TRBV24-1 ATSERPGLAGGHTDTQY
TRBJ1-5 TRBV21-1 ASSKEDRGVQPQH
TRBJ2-5 TRBV10-1 ASSGQGKETQY
TRBJ1-2 TRBV19 ASSTDRAGYGYT
TRBJ2-1 TRBV5-1 ASSLAGGRYNEQF
TRBJ1-1 TRBV24-1 ATSDLREVEPEAF